This entry concerns a single T cell receptor (beta chain). The antigen is not known. About 280 ng DNA, tens of thousands of T cell genomes, went into unsorted PBMC replicate PCRs. The protocol was immunoSEQ multiplex PCR, while the TCRdb copy is restricted to in-frame clones and leaves out a portion. The data hold roughly 490,000 clones, with around three quarters observed a single time. Donors included only healthy HIV-negative adults lacking recent acute infections or vaccinations. The data stem from a study of shared clonotypes between healthy human individuals. Whole-study results and caveats: The diversity represented, both genetic and in exposure history, was limited by few donors.

This TCR came from a woman aged 35 to 49 in good health. Some clones in this sample may be carry-over from other donors' samples. The specimen sequenced was PBMCs.

The CDR3 coding sequence is TGCAGCGGGAGCCTTGAGGGAGCTTACAATGAGCAGTTCTTC. As protein: CSGSLEGAYNEQFF. The chain combines TRBV29-1 with TRBJ2-1; a weak D match, TRBD2 (5 bases). V was cut by 7 bases and J by 4 bases, with 17 bases left in between. Per germline, CDR1 SQVTM and CDR2 ANQGSEA. This CDR3 contains 14 residues.